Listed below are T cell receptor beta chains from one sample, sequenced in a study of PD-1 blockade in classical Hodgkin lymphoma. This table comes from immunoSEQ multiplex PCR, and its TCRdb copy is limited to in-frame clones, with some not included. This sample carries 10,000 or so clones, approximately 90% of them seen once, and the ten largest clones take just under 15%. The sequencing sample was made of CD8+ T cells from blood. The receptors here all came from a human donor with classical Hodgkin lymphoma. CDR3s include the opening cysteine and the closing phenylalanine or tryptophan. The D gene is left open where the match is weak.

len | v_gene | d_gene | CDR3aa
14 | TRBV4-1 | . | CASSLGREDSPLHF
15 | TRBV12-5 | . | CASDSPGAGRNEQFF
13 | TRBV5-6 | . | CASSPPTKSTQYF
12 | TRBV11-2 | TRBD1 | CASSRDRGEQYF
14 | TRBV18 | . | CASSPPAYQETQYF
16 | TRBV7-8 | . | CASSLVAGSGANVLTF
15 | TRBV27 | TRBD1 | CASSLDRGSTDTQYF
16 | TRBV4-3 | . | CASSLKWGGGYNEQFF
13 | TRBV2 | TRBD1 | CASSGDRKETQYF
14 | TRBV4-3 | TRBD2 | CASQTSGESDTQYF
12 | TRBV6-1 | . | CASIVERETQYF
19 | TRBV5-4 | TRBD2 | CASSLRLGLAGVTSGELFF
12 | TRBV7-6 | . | CASSLWGREQYF
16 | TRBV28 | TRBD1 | CASSFSRQGGSYEQYF
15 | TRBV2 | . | CASSGPRAIYNEQFF
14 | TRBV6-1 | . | CASRSWGENTEAFF
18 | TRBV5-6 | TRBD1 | CASSLEAVFGTAVYEQYF
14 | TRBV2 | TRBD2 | CASRASGGPGELFF
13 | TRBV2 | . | CASRVSYNSPLHF
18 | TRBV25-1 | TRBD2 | CASSQQGVAGGSFGEQYF
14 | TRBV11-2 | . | CASSVGWANGKAFF
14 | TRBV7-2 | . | CASSPSGWGETQYF
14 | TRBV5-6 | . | CASSLSPESYEQYF
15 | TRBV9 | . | CASSGREGASYEQYF
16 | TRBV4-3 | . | CASSQEQGSGANVLTF
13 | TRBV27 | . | CASSSIGGYEQYF
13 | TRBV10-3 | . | CAILSQLNNEQFF
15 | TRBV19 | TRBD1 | CASSTGQGPSYEQYF
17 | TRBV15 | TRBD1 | CATSPEAGTGSTDTQYF
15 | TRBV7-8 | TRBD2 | CASTPLAGVGDEQFF
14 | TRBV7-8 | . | CASSLGGPSGELFF
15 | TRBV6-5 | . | CASSYGRLFLDEQFF
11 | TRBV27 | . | CASRTWREQFF
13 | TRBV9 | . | CASSVVGTGEAFF
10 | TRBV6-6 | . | CATGTAGYTF
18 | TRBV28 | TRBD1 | CASSFPGQGLRVTTEAFF
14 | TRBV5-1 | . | CASSLDGSYNEQFF
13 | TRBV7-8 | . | CASSITGANGYTF
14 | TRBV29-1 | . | CSAQDRDGAYEQYF
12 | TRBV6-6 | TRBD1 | CASSLQGPEQYF
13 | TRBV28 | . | CASSRSRGETQYF
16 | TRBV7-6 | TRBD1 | CASSLGRGQGAYEQYF
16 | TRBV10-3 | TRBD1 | CAISESWDSMNTEAFF
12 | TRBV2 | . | CASSEPTYEQYF
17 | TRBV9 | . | CASSPGGGTEYNSPLHF
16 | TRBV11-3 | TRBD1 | CASSLNLGDRSYEQYF